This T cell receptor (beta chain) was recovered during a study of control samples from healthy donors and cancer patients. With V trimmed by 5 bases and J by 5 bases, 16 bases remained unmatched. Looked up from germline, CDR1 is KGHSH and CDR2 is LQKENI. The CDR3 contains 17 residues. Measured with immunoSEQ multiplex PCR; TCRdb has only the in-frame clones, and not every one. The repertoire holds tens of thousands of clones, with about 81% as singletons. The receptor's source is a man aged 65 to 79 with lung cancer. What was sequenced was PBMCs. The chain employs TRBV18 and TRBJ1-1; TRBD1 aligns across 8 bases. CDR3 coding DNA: TGTGCCAGCTCAACCCCGAGATTACAGGGGGTGGGGACTGAAGCTTTCTTT. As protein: CASSTPRLQGVGTEAFF.